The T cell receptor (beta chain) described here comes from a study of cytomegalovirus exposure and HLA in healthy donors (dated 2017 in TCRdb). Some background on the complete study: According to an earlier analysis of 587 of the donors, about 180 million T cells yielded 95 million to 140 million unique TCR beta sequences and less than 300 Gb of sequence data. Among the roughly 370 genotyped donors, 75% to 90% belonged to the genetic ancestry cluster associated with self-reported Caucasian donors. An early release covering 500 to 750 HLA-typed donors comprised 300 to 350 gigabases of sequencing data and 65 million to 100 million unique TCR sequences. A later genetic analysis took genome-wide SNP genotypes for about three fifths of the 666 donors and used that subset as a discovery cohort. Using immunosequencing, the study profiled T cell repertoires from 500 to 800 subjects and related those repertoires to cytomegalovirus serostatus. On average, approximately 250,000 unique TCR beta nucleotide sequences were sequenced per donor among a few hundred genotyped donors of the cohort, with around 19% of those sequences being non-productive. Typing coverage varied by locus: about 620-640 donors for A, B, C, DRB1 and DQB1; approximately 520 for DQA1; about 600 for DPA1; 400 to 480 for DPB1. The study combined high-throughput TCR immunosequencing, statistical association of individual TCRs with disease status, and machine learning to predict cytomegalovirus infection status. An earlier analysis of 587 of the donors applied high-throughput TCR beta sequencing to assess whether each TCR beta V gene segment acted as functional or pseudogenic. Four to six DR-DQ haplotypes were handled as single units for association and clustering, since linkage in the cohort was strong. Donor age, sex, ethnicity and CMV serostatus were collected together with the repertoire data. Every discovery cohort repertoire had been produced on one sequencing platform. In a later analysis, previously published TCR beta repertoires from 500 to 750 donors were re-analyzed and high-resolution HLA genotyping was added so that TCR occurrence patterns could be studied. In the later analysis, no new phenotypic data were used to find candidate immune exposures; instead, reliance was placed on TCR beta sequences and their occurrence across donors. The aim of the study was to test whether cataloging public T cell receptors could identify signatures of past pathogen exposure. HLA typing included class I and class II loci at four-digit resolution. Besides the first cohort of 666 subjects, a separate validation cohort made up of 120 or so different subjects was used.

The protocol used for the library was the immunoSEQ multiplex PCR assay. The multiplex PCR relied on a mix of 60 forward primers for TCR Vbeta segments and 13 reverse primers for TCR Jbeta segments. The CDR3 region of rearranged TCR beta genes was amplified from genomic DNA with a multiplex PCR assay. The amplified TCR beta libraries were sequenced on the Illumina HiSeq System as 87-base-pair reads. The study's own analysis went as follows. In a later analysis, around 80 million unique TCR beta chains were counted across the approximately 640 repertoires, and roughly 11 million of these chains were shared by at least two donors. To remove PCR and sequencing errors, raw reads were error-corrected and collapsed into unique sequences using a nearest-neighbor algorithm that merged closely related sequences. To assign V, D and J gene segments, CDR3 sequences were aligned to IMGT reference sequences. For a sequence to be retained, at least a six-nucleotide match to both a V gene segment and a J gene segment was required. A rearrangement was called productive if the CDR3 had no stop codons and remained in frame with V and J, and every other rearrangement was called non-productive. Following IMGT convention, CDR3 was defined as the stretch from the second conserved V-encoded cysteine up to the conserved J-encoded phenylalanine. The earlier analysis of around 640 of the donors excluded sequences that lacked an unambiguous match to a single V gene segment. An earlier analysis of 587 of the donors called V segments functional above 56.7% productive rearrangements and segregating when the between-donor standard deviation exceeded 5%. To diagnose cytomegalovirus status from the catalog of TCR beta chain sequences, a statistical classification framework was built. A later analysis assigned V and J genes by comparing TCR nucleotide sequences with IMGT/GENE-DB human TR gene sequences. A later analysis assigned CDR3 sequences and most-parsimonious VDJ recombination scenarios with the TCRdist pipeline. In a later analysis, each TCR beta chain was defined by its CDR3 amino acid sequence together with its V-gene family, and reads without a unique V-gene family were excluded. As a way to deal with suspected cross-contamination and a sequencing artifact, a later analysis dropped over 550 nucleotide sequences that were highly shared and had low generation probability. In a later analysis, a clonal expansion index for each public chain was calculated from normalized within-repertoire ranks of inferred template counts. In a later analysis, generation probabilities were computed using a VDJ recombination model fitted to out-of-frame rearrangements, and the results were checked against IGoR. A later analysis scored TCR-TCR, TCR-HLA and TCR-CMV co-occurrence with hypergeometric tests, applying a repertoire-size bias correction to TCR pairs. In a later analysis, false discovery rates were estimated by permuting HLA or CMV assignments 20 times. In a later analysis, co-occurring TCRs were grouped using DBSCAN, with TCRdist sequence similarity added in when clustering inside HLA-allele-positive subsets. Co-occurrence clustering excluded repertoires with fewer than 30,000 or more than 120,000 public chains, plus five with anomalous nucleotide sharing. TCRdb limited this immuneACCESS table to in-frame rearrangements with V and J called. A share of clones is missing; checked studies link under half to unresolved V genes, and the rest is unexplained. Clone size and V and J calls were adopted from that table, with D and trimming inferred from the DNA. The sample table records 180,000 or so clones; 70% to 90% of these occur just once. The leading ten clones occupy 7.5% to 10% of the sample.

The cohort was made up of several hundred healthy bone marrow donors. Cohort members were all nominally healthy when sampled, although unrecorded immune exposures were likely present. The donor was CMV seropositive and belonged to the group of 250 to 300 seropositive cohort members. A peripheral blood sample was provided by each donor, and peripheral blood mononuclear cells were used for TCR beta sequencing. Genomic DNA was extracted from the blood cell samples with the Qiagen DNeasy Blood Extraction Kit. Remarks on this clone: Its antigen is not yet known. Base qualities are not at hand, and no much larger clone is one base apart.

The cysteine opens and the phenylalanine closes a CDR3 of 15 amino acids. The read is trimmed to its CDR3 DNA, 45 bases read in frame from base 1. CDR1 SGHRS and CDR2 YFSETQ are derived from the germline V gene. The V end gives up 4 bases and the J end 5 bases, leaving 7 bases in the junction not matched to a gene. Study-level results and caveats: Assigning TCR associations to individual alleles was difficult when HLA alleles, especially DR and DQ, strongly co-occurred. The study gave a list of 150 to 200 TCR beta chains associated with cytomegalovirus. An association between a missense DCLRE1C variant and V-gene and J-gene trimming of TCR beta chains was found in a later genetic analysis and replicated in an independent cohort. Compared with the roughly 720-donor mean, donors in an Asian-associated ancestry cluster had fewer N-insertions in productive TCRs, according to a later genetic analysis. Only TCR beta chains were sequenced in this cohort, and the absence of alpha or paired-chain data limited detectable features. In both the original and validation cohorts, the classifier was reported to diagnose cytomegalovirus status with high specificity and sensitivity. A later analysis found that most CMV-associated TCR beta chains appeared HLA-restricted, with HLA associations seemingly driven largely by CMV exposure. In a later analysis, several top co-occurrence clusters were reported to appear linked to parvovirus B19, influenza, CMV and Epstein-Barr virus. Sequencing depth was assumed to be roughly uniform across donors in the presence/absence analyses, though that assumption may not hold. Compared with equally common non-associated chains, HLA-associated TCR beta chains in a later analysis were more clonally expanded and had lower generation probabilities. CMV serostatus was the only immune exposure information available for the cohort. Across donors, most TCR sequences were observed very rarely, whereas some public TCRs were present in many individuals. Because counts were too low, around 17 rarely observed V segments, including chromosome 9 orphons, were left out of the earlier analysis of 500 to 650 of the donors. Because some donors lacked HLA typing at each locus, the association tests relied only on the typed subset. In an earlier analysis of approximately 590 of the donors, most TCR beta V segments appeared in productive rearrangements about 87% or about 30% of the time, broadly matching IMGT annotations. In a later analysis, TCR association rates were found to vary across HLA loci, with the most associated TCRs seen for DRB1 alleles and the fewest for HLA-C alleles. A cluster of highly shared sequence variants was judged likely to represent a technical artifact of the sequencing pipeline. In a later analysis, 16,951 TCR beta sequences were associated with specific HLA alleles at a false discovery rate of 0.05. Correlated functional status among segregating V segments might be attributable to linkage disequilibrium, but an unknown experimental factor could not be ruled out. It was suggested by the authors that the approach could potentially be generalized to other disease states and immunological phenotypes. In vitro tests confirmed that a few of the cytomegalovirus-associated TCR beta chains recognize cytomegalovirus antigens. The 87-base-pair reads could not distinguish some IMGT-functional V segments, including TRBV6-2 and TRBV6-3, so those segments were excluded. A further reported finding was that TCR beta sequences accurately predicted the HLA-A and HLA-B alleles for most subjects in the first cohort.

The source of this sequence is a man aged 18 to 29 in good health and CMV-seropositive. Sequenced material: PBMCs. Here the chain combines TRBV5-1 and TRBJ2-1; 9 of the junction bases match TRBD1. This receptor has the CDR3 CASSTGQGYNNEQFF. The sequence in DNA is TGCGCCAGCAGCACGGGACAGGGTTATAACAATGAGCAGTTCTTC. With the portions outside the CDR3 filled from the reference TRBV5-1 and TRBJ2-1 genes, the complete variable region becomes KAGVTQTPRYLIKTRGQQVTLSCSPISGHRSVSWYQQTPGQGLQFLFEYFSETQRNKGNFPGRFSGRQFSNSRSEMNVSTLELGDSALYLCASSTGQGYNNEQFFGPGTRLTVL.